Listed below are T cell receptor beta chains from one sample, sequenced in a study of vaccination effects on CD4 cells after COVID-19. The antigens these receptors bind are not known. Profiling relied on immunoSEQ multiplex PCR, and the TCRdb table lists in-frame clones only, not all of them. In the table there are roughly 24,000 clones, about 79% of which are singletons. Material: CD4+ T cells from PBMCs cultured with SARS-CoV-2 spike peptides, obtained after COVID-19 vaccination. The receptor set was obtained from a human donor who received a COVID-19 vaccine. Some clones in this sample may be carry-over from other donors' samples. CDR3s include the opening cysteine and the closing phenylalanine or tryptophan. Each record gives: D gene, V gene, clone size, J gene, CDR3 protein, CDR3 DNA. The D gene is left open where the match is weak. Size is omitted from some rows. Given values are once, few, many or a class for expanded clones.

>TRBD1|TRBV28|.|TRBJ1-2
CASSFFWTGRNYGYTF
TGTGCCAGCAGCTTCTTCTGGACAGGGAGGAACTATGGCTACACCTTC
>.|TRBV5-1|.|TRBJ2-1
CASSFSDYDHEQFF
TGCGCCAGCAGCTTCTCTGACTACGACCATGAGCAGTTCTTC
>TRBD2|TRBV18|.|TRBJ2-6
CASSPLAGGPSGANVLTF
TGTGCCAGCTCACCACTAGCGGGGGGGCCTTCTGGGGCCAACGTCCTGACTTTC
>TRBD2|TRBV29-1|.|TRBJ2-3
CSVEGSSGATDTQYF
TGCAGCGTTGAAGGTTCTAGCGGGGCCACAGATACGCAGTATTTT
>TRBD1|TRBV6-5|.|TRBJ1-2
CASRGLGQGVGYTF
TGTGCCAGCAGGGGGCTGGGACAGGGGGTCGGCTACACCTTC
>.|TRBV12-3/TRBV12-4|.|TRBJ1-2
CASSLGRNYGYTF
TGTGCCAGCAGTTTGGGGCGGAACTATGGCTACACCTTC
>.|TRBV5-1|.|TRBJ2-6
CASSRVPRESGANVLTF
TGCGCCAGCAGCCGAGTCCCCAGGGAATCTGGGGCCAACGTCCTGACTTTC
>TRBD1|TRBV9|medium-sized|TRBJ2-1
CASRASGGTYNEQFF
TGTGCCAGCAGGGCCTCAGGGGGAACCTACAATGAGCAGTTCTTC
>.|TRBV28|few|TRBJ1-5
CASSLLNQPQHF
TGTGCCAGCAGTTTACTAAATCAGCCCCAGCATTTT
>.|TRBV20-1|few|TRBJ1-4
CSASQTILGKLFF
TGCAGTGCTAGTCAGACAATCCTCGGAAAACTGTTTTTT
>.|TRBV6-6|.|TRBJ2-2
CASSYSTSSVGELFF
TGTGCCAGCAGTTACTCTACCAGTTCGGTCGGGGAGCTGTTTTTT
>.|TRBV15|.|TRBJ2-2
CATSSRRPPGELFF
TGTGCCACCAGCAGTAGGAGACCCCCCGGGGAGCTGTTTTTT
>.|TRBV20-1|.|TRBJ1-5
CSARVGEPQHF
TGCAGTGCTAGAGTCGGGGAGCCCCAGCATTTT
>.|TRBV19|.|TRBJ2-2
CASKGTNTNTGELFF
TGTGCCAGTAAGGGGACAAACACGAACACCGGGGAGCTGTTTTTT
>.|TRBV7-3|.|TRBJ2-1
CASSLLGGEYNEQFF
TGTGCCAGCAGCTTACTCGGGGGCGAATACAATGAGCAGTTCTTC
>.|TRBV18|.|TRBJ2-1
CASSPSRAINEQFF
TGTGCCAGCTCACCAAGTCGGGCGATTAATGAGCAGTTCTTC
>.|TRBV15|.|TRBJ1-5
CATSRKAGSQPQHF
TGTGCCACCAGCAGAAAGGCAGGGAGTCAGCCCCAGCATTTT
>TRBD1|TRBV19|.|TRBJ2-2
CASRTRVGQGAIGELFF
TGTGCCAGTAGGACAAGGGTGGGACAGGGGGCGATCGGGGAGCTGTTTTTT
>.|TRBV12-3/TRBV12-4|once|TRBJ1-1
CASRDTEAFF
TGTGCCAGCCGAGACACTGAAGCTTTCTTT
>.|TRBV7-2|.|TRBJ1-1
CASSLAARELKAFF
TGTGCCAGCAGCTTAGCGGCCAGGGAGTTAAAAGCTTTCTTT
>.|TRBV6-6|medium-sized|TRBJ1-2
CASSSPDSAYGYTF
TGTGCCAGCAGTTCCCCGGACAGCGCCTATGGCTACACCTTC
>TRBD1|TRBV5-1|.|TRBJ2-5
CASSLVGQGVEETQYF
TGCGCCAGCAGCTTGGTTGGACAGGGGGTGGAAGAGACCCAGTACTTC
>TRBD2|TRBV18|.|TRBJ2-3
CASSLSSGGDTQYF
TGTGCCAGCTCACTTTCTAGCGGAGGAGATACGCAGTATTTT
>.|TRBV5-1|.|TRBJ2-2
CASSLGAGEIGELFF
TGCGCCAGCAGCTTGGGGGCAGGCGAGATCGGGGAGCTGTTTTTT
>.|TRBV18|.|TRBJ2-5
CASSPRESQETQYF
TGTGCCAGCTCACCTAGGGAGAGTCAAGAGACCCAGTACTTC
>.|TRBV6-5|.|TRBJ2-5
CASDNKPGEGETQYF
TGTGCCAGCGACAATAAACCAGGGGAAGGTGAGACCCAGTACTTC
>.|TRBV5-4|.|TRBJ2-5
CASSLDRDETQYF
TGTGCCAGCAGCTTGGACAGGGACGAGACCCAGTACTTC
>.|TRBV5-1|.|TRBJ2-1
CASSGPSGDEQFF
TGCGCCAGCAGCGGACCATCAGGGGATGAGCAGTTCTTC
>.|TRBV12-5|.|TRBJ2-3
CASAWRESVDTQYF
TGTGCTAGTGCCTGGAGGGAATCAGTAGATACGCAGTATTTT
>.|TRBV2|.|TRBJ1-1
CASVSDRNTEAFF
TGTGCCAGTGTAAGCGACAGAAACACTGAAGCTTTCTTT
>.|TRBV7-2|.|TRBJ1-5
CASSLGGGDQPQHF
TGTGCCAGCAGCTTGGGCGGGGGTGATCAGCCCCAGCATTTT
>TRBD2|TRBV28|.|TRBJ2-1
CASSTLAGRLNEQFF
TGTGCCAGCAGTACCCTAGCGGGGAGGTTGAATGAGCAGTTCTTC
>.|TRBV9|few|TRBJ1-5
CASSVDGHSNQPQHF
TGTGCCAGCAGCGTAGATGGACATAGCAATCAGCCCCAGCATTTT
>.|TRBV7-3|.|TRBJ2-5
CASSEGLGRQGGETQYF
TGTGCCAGCAGCGAAGGGCTAGGGCGGCAGGGTGGAGAGACCCAGTACTTC
>.|TRBV9|.|TRBJ2-3
CASSVGGRSTDTQYF
TGTGCCAGCAGCGTAGGGGGGCGAAGCACAGATACGCAGTATTTT
>.|TRBV19|.|TRBJ1-5
CASSIQGDYQPQHF
TGTGCCAGTAGTATACAGGGAGACTATCAGCCCCAGCATTTT
>.|TRBV30|.|TRBJ1-5
CAWSGGDGQPQHF
TGTGCCTGGAGTGGGGGGGACGGTCAGCCCCAGCATTTT
>.|TRBV5-1|.|TRBJ1-1
CASTTGPVNTEAFF
TGCGCCAGCACCACAGGTCCGGTCAACACTGAAGCTTTCTTT
>TRBD2|TRBV4-1|.|TRBJ2-6
CASSQESGGSGANVLTF
TGCGCCAGCAGCCAAGAATCGGGAGGGTCTGGGGCCAACGTCCTGACTTTC
>.|TRBV7-3|.|TRBJ1-1
CASSSGGFSLGTEAFF
TGTGCCAGCAGCTCGGGGGGATTTTCTCTGGGCACTGAAGCTTTCTTT
>.|TRBV6-5|.|TRBJ1-2
CASSRVRVSGYTF
TGTGCCAGCAGTCGCGTCAGGGTGAGCGGCTACACCTTC
>TRBD2|TRBV5-1|.|TRBJ2-5
CASSLGGGETQYF
TGCGCCAGCAGCCTGGGCGGGGGGGAGACCCAGTACTTC
>.|TRBV6-1|.|TRBJ2-3
CASSEAPAYTSTDTQYF
TGTGCCAGCAGTGAAGCGCCTGCCTACACGAGCACAGATACGCAGTATTTT
>TRBD2|TRBV18|.|TRBJ2-3
CASSLPTSGGVSYTQYF
TGTGCCAGCTCACTCCCGACTAGCGGGGGGGTTTCTTATACGCAGTATTTT
>.|TRBV25-1|.|TRBJ2-5
CASNKGGQTQYF
TGTGCCAGCAATAAGGGAGGCCAGACCCAGTACTTC
>.|TRBV5-4|.|TRBJ2-3
CASSLAGLSQDTQYF
TGTGCCAGCAGCCTTGCCGGACTGTCCCAAGATACGCAGTATTTT